The rows below give T cell receptor beta chains drawn from one sample of a study of response to subunit inactivated influenza vaccine. From the RT-PCR reads, TCRdb called clonotypes with MiXCR, one entry per CDR3 protein. Among 860,000 or so distinct CDR3 sequences listed, around 21% were seen once. Here the sequenced sample was PBMCs from blood, taken more than 4 days after vaccination. The receptors were sampled from a man in his fifties who received an inactivated influenza vaccine. Both conserved end residues are part of each CDR3. Fields, in order: D gene, clone size, J gene, CDR3 length, V gene, CDR3 protein, CDR3 DNA. D genes are given only for firm matches. Clone size is shown for a subset of rows, as once, few, many or a class of expanded clone.

NA	NA	TRBJ2-1	13	TRBV27	CASSLSRYNEQFF	TGTGCCAGCAGTTTATCCAGGTACAATGAGCAGTTCTTC
NA	few	TRBJ2-7	14	TRBV9	CASSVGWDSYEQYF	TGTGCCAGCAGCGTAGGTTGGGACTCGTACGAGCAGTACTTC
NA	few	TRBJ2-3	14	TRBV5-6	CASSLPEGTDTQYF	TGTGCCAGCAGCTTGCCAGAAGGCACAGATACGCAGTATTTT
NA	NA	TRBJ2-5	14	TRBV13	CASNSGTHQETQYF	TGTGCCAGCAACTCCGGGACTCATCAAGAGACCCAGTACTTC
NA	few	TRBJ2-5	16	TRBV12-3/TRBV12-4	CASSLVGGRFEETQYF	TGTGCCAGCAGTTTAGTGGGGGGGCGGTTTGAAGAGACCCAGTACTTC
NA	NA	TRBJ2-3	15	TRBV28	CASSWPGTTTDTQYF	TGTGCCAGCAGTTGGCCGGGGACAACCACAGATACGCAGTATTTT
TRBD2	NA	TRBJ2-7	16	TRBV7-2	CASSFQLAGGTYEQYF	TGTGCCAGCAGCTTTCAACTAGCGGGAGGAACCTACGAGCAGTACTTC
NA	few	TRBJ2-7	13	TRBV12-3/TRBV12-4	CASSLVQRAEQYF	TGTGCCAGCAGTTTAGTACAGAGAGCGGAGCAGTACTTC
NA	few	TRBJ2-6	17	TRBV5-1	CASRHGQISPGANVLTF	TGCGCCAGCAGGCACGGACAAATTTCGCCTGGGGCCAACGTCCTGACTTTC
TRBD1	few	TRBJ2-1	17	TRBV27	CASSLRLQDRAYNEQFF	TGTGCCAGCAGTTTACGGCTCCAGGACAGGGCCTACAATGAGCAGTTCTTC
TRBD1	few	TRBJ1-1	14	TRBV5-6	CASSIDRGKTEAFF	TGTGCCAGCAGCATCGACAGGGGTAAAACTGAAGCTTTCTTT
NA	NA	TRBJ1-1	15	TRBV5-1	CASSDRPDGGGGAFF	TGCGCCAGCAGCGACAGGCCGGACGGGGGCGGCGGAGCTTTCTTT
NA	NA	TRBJ1-1	12	TRBV24-1	CATSGERGEAFF	TGTGCCACCAGTGGGGAAAGGGGTGAAGCTTTCTTT